The 22 T cell receptor beta chains below were found in one sample sequenced in a study of shared clonotypes between healthy human individuals. The data were produced by immunoSEQ multiplex PCR, yet TCRdb's version contains in-frame clones alone and is incomplete. This sample has some 1.5 million clones; 98% occur once, and the top ten carry 0.4% to 0.55%. The sample taken for sequencing was naive CD4+ T cells sorted from blood. Documented subset: CD45RA+ positively selected. The receptors were gathered from a man between 25 and 39 years old in good health.

The rearrangement links TRBV7-3 to TRBJ2-5, with TRBD2 matching over 7 bases. The CDR3 runs 14 residues. From germline, CDR1 is SGHTA and CDR2 FQGTGA. After removal of 6 bases from V and 5 bases from J, the junction contained 9 bases not matched to a gene. CDR3 DNA sequence: TGTGCCAGCAGAAAGGGGAGGGCCTTGGAGACCCAGTACTTC. It is translated as CASRKGRALETQYF.

The rearrangement links TRBV7-2 to TRBJ1-1; D unresolved. The V end was cut by 6 bases, the J end by 2 bases, with 13 bases between. The length of the CDR3 is 14 residues. The V gene's germline CDR1 is SGHTA and CDR2 FQGNSA. The CDR3: CASSLSVFNTEAFF. The CDR3 DNA is TGTGCCAGCAGTTTGTCCGTTTTTAACACTGAAGCTTTCTTT. Filled out from reference TRBV7-2 and TRBJ1-1, the complete variable domain reads GAGVSQSPSNKVTEKGKDVELRCDPISGHTALYWYRQSLGQGLEFLIYFQGNSAPDKSGLPSDRFSAERTGGSVSTLTIQRTQQEDSAVYLCASSLSVFNTEAFFGQGTRLTVV.

V gene TRBV18 combines with J gene TRBJ2-7, with unresolved D. Trimming took 2 bases from V and 2 from J, leaving 10 bases between them. The CDR3 runs to 14 residues. Germline assignment: CDR1 KGHSH and CDR2 LQKENI. DNA for the CDR3: TGTGCCAGCTCACCATCATTTCAGCCCTACGAGCAGTACTTC. Protein: CASSPSFQPYEQYF.

The chain combines TRBV6-5 with TRBJ1-1; D gene unclear. CDR1 and CDR2 from the germline V gene are MNHEY and SVGAGI. The CDR3 length is 15 residues. V was trimmed by 4 bases and J by 5 bases, leaving 17 bases between them. The CDR3 spells CASSFAGALGTEAFF. The DNA for the CDR3 is TGTGCCAGCAGTTTTGCGGGAGCCCTAGGTACTGAAGCTTTCTTT.

This clone was detected once. The V gene is TRBV18, the J gene TRBJ2-3; no clear D gene. This CDR3 comprises 12 residues. V lost 2 bases and J lost 4, with 4 bases in between. Germline values: CDR1 KGHSH, CDR2 LQKENI. The CDR3 coding sequence is TGTGCCAGCTCACCATATCCAGATACGCAGTATTTT. Amino acids: CASSPYPDTQYF.

This rearrangement joins TRBV7-2 to TRBJ2-7; D remains ambiguous. The V end lost 8 bases, the J end lost 3 bases, and 14 bases lay between the germline ends. CDR1 is SGHTA, CDR2 FQGNSA, per germline. This CDR3 has 13 residues. This CDR3 reads CASSPIPLYEQYF. CDR3 sequence (DNA): TGTGCCAGCTCGCCTATACCGCTCTACGAGCAGTACTTC.

The V call is TRBV4-3, the J call TRBJ2-3; 7 positions agree with TRBD2. Germline V CDR1 and CDR2: LGHNA, YSLEER. CDR3 length: 15 residues. The junction had 7 bases not matched to a gene; V was cut back by 4 bases and J by 3 bases. The CDR3 is CASSPSGAETDTQYF. CDR3 DNA sequence: TGCGCCAGCAGCCCTAGCGGAGCGGAGACAGATACGCAGTATTTT.

The chain couples TRBV5-6 to TRBJ2-1; a possible D gene is TRBD1 (7 bases). Trimming shortened V by 4 bases and J by 3 bases, and 17 bases separated the two germline ends. CDR1 and CDR2 (germline): SGHDT, YYEEEE. This CDR3 is 16 amino acids long. This CDR3 is CASSPGDRVVYNEQFF. DNA for the CDR3: TGTGCCAGCAGCCCGGGAGACAGGGTCGTCTACAATGAGCAGTTCTTC.

Here the CDR3 reads CASSLIPTYEQYF. CDR3 DNA sequence: TGTGCCAGCAGCTTAATCCCTACCTACGAGCAGTACTTC. The gene calls are TRBV11-2 and TRBJ2-7; no firm D call. CDR1 SGHAT and CDR2 FQNNGV come from the germline V gene. Trimming removed 2 bases from V and 2 bases from J, with 7 bases in between. There are 13 residues in the CDR3.

V is TRBV5-1 and J is TRBJ1-1; D is perhaps TRBD1 (6 bases). From germline, CDR1 is SGHRS and CDR2 YFSETQ. The CDR3 extends over 15 amino acids. V lost 3 bases and J lost 7, with 19 bases in between. In nucleotides, the CDR3 is TGCGCCAGCAGCTCAGGGGTCGGGGTCGGGTTTGAAGCTTTCTTT. Protein product: CASSSGVGVGFEAFF.

The V gene is TRBV4-3, the J gene TRBJ2-7, with 7 positions matching TRBD1. The V segment lost 3 bases and the J segment 3 bases; nucleotides outside the gene matches: 8. Germline V gene lookup returns CDR1 LGHNA and CDR2 YSLEER. This CDR3 region has 15 residues. The DNA of the CDR3 is TGCGCCAGCAGCCAGGGTCCGGGACAGCTCTACGAGCAGTACTTC. It translates to CASSQGPGQLYEQYF.

This chain connects TRBV5-1 to TRBJ2-7, with D possibly TRBD1 on 5 matching bases. V was pared by 2 bases and J by 0 bases, with 9 bases between. The V gene's germline CDR1 is SGHRS and CDR2 YFSETQ. This CDR3 is 14 amino acids long. This CDR3 reads CASSFRQNSYEQYF. In nucleotides, the CDR3 is TGCGCCAGCAGCTTTAGACAGAACTCCTACGAGCAGTACTTC.

The gene calls are TRBV9 and TRBJ2-5, with 9 bases aligning to TRBD1. This CDR3 comprises 16 residues. CDR1 SGDLS and CDR2 YYNGEE come from the germline V gene. The junction had 12 bases not matched to a gene; V was cut back by 3 bases and J by 6 bases. In DNA form, the CDR3 reads TGTGCCAGCAGCGGACAGGGACAGGGCGACCCCAAGACCCAGTACTTC. It codes for CASSGQGQGDPKTQYF. The full variable domain, in which reference TRBV9 and TRBJ2-5 provide the parts outside the CDR3, is DSGVTQTPKHLITATGQRVTLRCSPRSGDLSVYWYQQSLDQGLQFLIQYYNGEERAKGNILERFSAQQFPDLHSELNLSSLELGDSALYFCASSGQGQGDPKTQYFGPGTRLLVL.

This sequence joins TRBV7-2 and TRBJ2-7; D uncertain. Trimming pared 2 bases from V and 0 bases from J, leaving 11 bases between. The CDR3 loop spans 15 amino acids. The V gene's germline CDR1 is SGHTA and CDR2 FQGNSA. CDR3 nucleotides: TGTGCCAGCAGCTTACGAGTAGGTACCTCCTACGAGCAGTACTTC. Its translation: CASSLRVGTSYEQYF.

The chain uses TRBV30 and TRBJ1-2; possible D gene TRBD1, 5 bases. V was trimmed by 0 bases and J by 5 bases, leaving 19 bases between them. Germline V CDR1 and CDR2: GTSNPN, SVGIG (reference sequence). The CDR3 totals 16 residues. CDR3 DNA sequence: TGTGCCTGGAGTGTCCCACCAGGGAGGGACCTTTATGGCTACACCTTC. Translation gives CAWSVPPGRDLYGYTF.

The chain is built from TRBV29-1 and TRBJ2-3; D call uncertain. The length of the CDR3 is 12 residues. V was trimmed by 5 bases and J by 0 bases, leaving 6 bases between them. CDR1 and CDR2 (germline): SQVTM, ANQGSEA. CDR3 in DNA: TGCAGCGTTTGTCCCAGCACAGATACGCAGTATTTT. It specifies CSVCPSTDTQYF.

The rearrangement links TRBV19 to TRBJ2-6; 10 bases align to TRBD1. The CDR3 covers 17 residues. The germline V gene has CDR1 LNHDA and CDR2 SQIVND (reference sequence). J was trimmed by 3 bases and V by 5 bases; bases with no gene match: 7. The CDR3 DNA reads as TGTGCCAGTAGTCCCCGGGACAGGGGATTTGGGGCCAACGTCCTGACTTTC. This gives the protein CASSPRDRGFGANVLTF. Full variable domain (missing parts from reference TRBV19 and TRBJ2-6): DGGITQSPKYLFRKEGQNVTLSCEQNLNHDAMYWYRQDPGQGLRLIYYSQIVNDFQKGDIAEGYSVSREKKESFPLTVTSAQKNPTAFYLCASSPRDRGFGANVLTFGAGSRLTVL.

The chain carries TRBV11-3 and TRBJ2-2, with TRBD2 as a possible D gene (6 bases). This CDR3 is built from 14 residues. Germline assignment: CDR1 SGHNT and CDR2 YENEEA. Trimming pared 3 bases from V and 4 bases from J, leaving 9 bases between. CDR3 region: CASSFGGSTGELFF. Written as DNA, the CDR3 is TGTGCCAGCAGCTTTGGAGGGAGCACCGGGGAGCTGTTTTTT.

This clone was seen a single time. The chain has TRBV29-1 and TRBJ2-5, with 9 bases aligning to TRBD2. CDR1 and CDR2 (germline): SQVTM, ANQGSEA. J gave up 2 bases and V 5 bases, and 3 bases lay outside the gene matches. This CDR3 contains 13 residues. CDR3 DNA sequence: TGCAGCGTTCGGGCGGGAGGGCAAGAGACCCAGTACTTC. Its translation is CSVRAGGQETQYF.

The chain has TRBV6-5 and TRBJ2-5, with D tentatively TRBD1 (6 bases). CDR1 MNHEY and CDR2 SVGAGI come from the germline V gene. The CDR3 totals 13 residues. V dropped 5 bases and J dropped 2 bases, with 9 bases sitting between them. CDR3 DNA: TGTGCCAGCAGTAAAACAGGGCAAGAGACCCAGTACTTC. This codes for CASSKTGQETQYF.

This chain uses TRBV6-1 with TRBJ1-5; TRBD1 agrees at 10 bases. Germline CDR1 reads MNHNS; CDR2 reads SASEGT. CDR3 length: 13 residues. V was clipped by 6 bases and J by 7 bases; unmatched bases: 3. CDR3 region: CASRRGQGQPQHF. The CDR3 DNA reads TGTGCCAGCAGGAGGGGACAGGGGCAGCCCCAGCATTTT.

V gene TRBV27 combines with J gene TRBJ2-7; D possibly matches TRBD1 or TRBD2 (5 bases each). This CDR3 is built from 15 residues. Germline lookup yields CDR1 MNHEY and CDR2 SMNVEV (reference sequence). The V end was cut by 5 bases, the J end by 0 bases, with 14 bases between. The CDR3 loop reads CASSPRDLSSYEQYF. The CDR3 bases are TGTGCCAGCAGTCCACGGGACCTCAGCTCCTACGAGCAGTACTTC.